A selection of T cell receptor beta chains follows, all from one sample in a study of shared clonotypes between healthy human individuals. Data came from immunoSEQ multiplex PCR; TCRdb stores just in-frame clones and leaves some out. Here the sample spans 950,000 to 1,200,000 clones, about 80% being singletons. Sample: memory CD4+ T cells from PBMCs. Source of these receptors: a man aged 18 to 29 in good health. Some clones in this sample may be carry-over from other donors' samples. Each CDR3 is given with its conserved first and last residue. The D gene is left open where the match is weak. Clone size is given for some rows only: seen once, a few or many times, or a class if the clone is expanded.

>TRBJ1-5|TRBV4-2|.|.
TGTGCCAGCAGCTCCGAGGGGCGACAGCCCCAGCATTTT
CASSSEGRQPQHF
>TRBJ2-2|TRBV5-1|.|.
TGCGCCAGCAGCTTGGTGGACACCGGGGAGCTGTTTTTT
CASSLVDTGELFF
>TRBJ1-4|TRBV2|few|.
TGTGCCAGCAGCGGCAGACTCAATGGGGATGAAAAACTGTTTTTT
CASSGRLNGDEKLFF
>TRBJ1-3|TRBV7-9|.|.
TGTGCCAGCAGCCGGACCGACCGGGGCAGGAACACCATATATTTT
CASSRTDRGRNTIYF
>TRBJ2-7|TRBV2|.|.
TGTGCCAGCTGGGGGAGCAGGGGGGACTACGAGCAGTACTTC
CASWGSRGDYEQYF
>TRBJ1-2|TRBV28|.|TRBD1
TGTGCCAGCAGTTTATACAAACAGGGGGCGAGGGGCTACACCTTC
CASSLYKQGARGYTF
>TRBJ2-7|TRBV7-3|.|.
TGTGCCAGCAGCCGCTCGGGCGGGGCCAGCGAGCAGTACTTC
CASSRSGGASEQYF
>TRBJ2-7|TRBV15|.|.
TGTGCCACCAGCAGTTCTCAAGCCCGGGTGGCCGAGCAGTACTTC
CATSSSQARVAEQYF
>TRBJ1-5|TRBV7-9|.|TRBD1
TGTGCCAGCAGCCAAAGGGACAGCTACGATCAGCCCCAGCATTTT
CASSQRDSYDQPQHF
>TRBJ2-7|TRBV30|.|TRBD1
TGTGCCTCATCGGACAGGTTTTCCTACGAGCAGTACTTC
CASSDRFSYEQYF
>TRBJ2-1|TRBV27|.|TRBD2
TGTGCCAGCAAGGGACTAGCGCGTTACAATGAGCAGTTCTTC
CASKGLARYNEQFF
>TRBJ1-2|TRBV28|once|TRBD1
TGTGCCAGCAGACCTGGGACAGGGGACGGCTACACCTTC
CASRPGTGDGYTF
>TRBJ2-7|TRBV28|.|TRBD2
TGTGCCAGCAGACGCGGCACTAGCGGAAGGATATACGAGCAGTACTTC
CASRRGTSGRIYEQYF
>TRBJ1-3|TRBV28|.|.
TGTGCCAGCAGTTTTCAAGGAAACACCATATATTTT
CASSFQGNTIYF
>TRBJ2-6|TRBV11-2|.|.
TGTGCCAGCAGCTTATACCGGGACATCGCTTTC
CASSLYRDIAF
>TRBJ2-7|TRBV28|.|.
TGTGCCAGCAGTCTCTGGGACGTCGAGCAGTACTTC
CASSLWDVEQYF